Below, 3 T cell receptor beta chains from the same sample are listed, as sequenced in a study of T cell changes during pregnancy in multiple sclerosis. Sequencing used immunoSEQ multiplex PCR; TCRdb keeps in-frame clones, though not all of them. The sample lists some 67,000 clones, 91% occurring once. The material sequenced was peripheral blood, taken in the first trimester of pregnancy. Source of these receptors: a female donor with multiple sclerosis, enrolled in a pregnancy study.

The rearrangement joins TRBV28 to TRBJ1-5; D gene uncertain. The ends were cut back, 6 bases at V and 0 bases at J, with 12 bases in the middle. The germline CDR1 and CDR2 sequences are MDHEN and SYDVKM. The CDR3 consists of 15 residues. CDR3: CASRAFGVSNQPQHF. The CDR3 DNA is TGTGCCAGCAGGGCCTTTGGAGTTAGCAATCAGCCCCAGCATTTT.

This clone was picked up one time. Germline is not matched at one junction end, which may reflect a read error. Other DNA sequences in this specimen translate into the identical CDR3. The rearrangement links TRBV5-4 to TRBJ2-7, with 12 positions matching TRBD2. This CDR3 is built from 16 residues. Per the germline V gene, CDR1 is SGHNT and CDR2 is YYREEE (reference sequence). The CDR3 DNA reads TGTGCCAGCAGCGGCGGACTAGCGGGGACCACCTACGAACAGTACTTC. Amino acids: CASSGGLAGTTYEQYF.

This clone was found a few times. This chain links TRBV30 with TRBJ1-1; possible D gene TRBD1, 6 bases. The V gene's germline CDR1 is GTSNPN and CDR2 SVGIG (reference sequence). The CDR3 contains 14 residues. Trimming left V 3 bases short and J 0 bases short, with 11 bases between. CDR3 nucleotides: TGTGCCTGGAGGAGACAGGTGTTGAACACTGAAGCTTTCTTT. Encoded protein: CAWRRQVLNTEAFF.